A single sample is the source of the 30 T cell receptor beta chains below, sequenced in a study of blood T cell repertoires in COVID-19. TCRdb's copy holds only in-frame clones and misses some; the assay was immunoSEQ multiplex PCR. Of 350,000 to 400,000 clones in the sample, approximately 91% were seen once. The sequenced sample consisted of PBMCs or T cells enriched from blood (not recorded which). The source is a woman between 35 and 50 years old who had been exposed to COVID-19.

The chain recombines TRBV7-8 with TRBJ1-5, with D unclear. Germline V gene data show CDR1 as SGHVS and CDR2 as FQNEAQ. V dropped 7 bases and J dropped 6 bases, with 13 bases sitting between them. This CDR3 contains 13 residues. In DNA, the CDR3 is TGTGCCAGCACCGTCGCTGGAGGTCAGCCCCAGCATTTT. Its translation is CASTVAGGQPQHF.

The chain uses TRBV12-3 or TRBV12-4 and TRBJ1-4; 7 bases fit TRBD1. Trimming took 3 bases from V and 5 from J; bases not matched to a gene: 0. The CDR3 is 13 amino acids. The CDR3 DNA sequence: TGTGCCAGCAGTTTGGGACAGAATGAAAAACTGTTTTTT. Translating it yields CASSLGQNEKLFF.

This rearrangement joins TRBV9 to TRBJ2-1, with TRBD2 identical over 10 bases. Germline V gives CDR1 SGDLS, CDR2 YYNGEE. The CDR3 runs to 14 residues. The J segment lost 8 bases and the V segment lost 4 bases, leaving 6 bases of the junction unmatched. CDR3: CASSLAGDFHEQFF. In nucleotides, the CDR3 is TGTGCCAGCAGCCTAGCGGGAGACTTCCATGAGCAGTTCTTC.

This sequence joins TRBV19 and TRBJ1-2; the match to TRBD1 covers 7 bases. Trimming removed 4 bases from V and 7 bases from J; junction bases left unmatched: 6. Germline loops: CDR1 LNHDA, CDR2 SQIVND (reference sequence). The CDR3 extends over 13 amino acids. This chain's CDR3 is CASSSDRVGGYTF. CDR3 nucleotides: TGTGCCAGTAGTAGCGACAGGGTTGGTGGCTACACCTTC.

The rearrangement links TRBV5-8 to TRBJ1-1; D is ambiguous. In germline, CDR1 is SGHTS, CDR2 YDEGEE. The V and J ends lost 4 bases and 1 base respectively, with 17 bases between them. The CDR3 has 16 residues. The CDR3 region has the DNA TGTGCCAGCAGCGCCGGACGGCGGGAATGGAACACTGAAGCTTTCTTT. Residues: CASSAGRREWNTEAFF.

This chain joins TRBV6-4 and TRBJ1-1; 8 bases match TRBD1. The CDR3 spans 13 residues. The germline gives CDR1 MRHNA, CDR2 SNTAGT. V was clipped by 5 bases and J by 10 bases; unmatched bases: 9. The DNA for the CDR3 is TGTGCCAGCAGTCCGACCCTTCAGGGGGCAGCTTTCTTT. It is translated as CASSPTLQGAAFF.

The rearrangement joins TRBV7-8 to TRBJ1-5; D is uncertain. Germline CDR1 reads SGHVS; CDR2 reads FQNEAQ. Trimming removed 4 bases at V and 2 bases at J, with 15 bases between. This CDR3 contains 16 residues. The CDR3 DNA reads TGTGCCAGCAGCTCACCCTTACCTACAGGCAATCAGCCCCAGCATTTT. Amino acids: CASSSPLPTGNQPQHF. The full variable domain, its missing parts supplied by reference TRBV7-8 and TRBJ1-5, is GAGVSQSPRYKVAKRGQDVALRCDPISGHVSLFWYQQALGQGPEFLTYFQNEAQLDKSGLPSDRFFAERPEGSVSTLKIQRTQQEDSAVYLCASSSPLPTGNQPQHFGDGTRLSIL.

The chain carries TRBV4-1 and TRBJ1-2; no firm D call. The ends were cut back, 0 bases at V and 6 bases at J, with 5 bases in the middle. Germline V gene sequence: CDR1 MGHRA, CDR2 YSYEKL. The CDR3 runs 12 residues. CDR3 coding DNA: TGCGCCAGCAGCCAAGACGGGGATGGCTACACCTTC. Its protein is CASSQDGDGYTF.

The chain has TRBV5-4 and TRBJ2-1, with 7 bases matching TRBD1. The CDR3 contains 12 residues. CDR1 and CDR2 from the germline V gene are SGHNT and YYREEE (reference sequence). The CDR3 DNA follows: TGTGCAGGGGGCCGGGTTTCCAGTGAGCAGTTCTTC. It yields the protein CAGGRVSSEQFF.

In this sample, this clone turned up once. The chain joins TRBV6-2 or TRBV6-3 to TRBJ1-6; the match to TRBD1 covers 9 bases. V trimming: 2 bases; J trimming: 6 bases; junction bases outside the gene matches: 2. Germline CDR1 reads MNHEY; CDR2 reads SVGEGT. CDR3 length: 15 residues. CDR3 loop: CASSYGQGSNSPLHF. The DNA of the CDR3 is TGTGCCAGCAGTTACGGACAGGGGAGTAATTCACCCCTCCACTTT.

This clone appeared once. The genes are TRBV4-2 and TRBJ1-2; possibly TRBD1 for D (5 bases). CDR1 LGHNA and CDR2 YNFKEQ come from the germline V gene. Trimming took off 4 bases at V and 4 bases at J, with 10 bases between the two ends. This CDR3 region has 13 residues. The CDR3 loop is CASSRGGGYGYTF. CDR3 in DNA: TGTGCCAGCAGCCGGGGGGGAGGCTATGGCTACACCTTC.

The J gene is TRBJ1-1, the V gene TRBV30; D gene uncertain. The germline V gene encodes CDR1 GTSNPN and CDR2 SVGIG (reference sequence). The V and J ends lost 2 bases and 10 bases respectively, with 11 bases between them. The CDR3 sequence is 11 residues long. The CDR3 reads CAWSTGRVAFF. DNA of the CDR3: TGTGCCTGGAGTACGGGGAGGGTAGCTTTCTTT.

J is TRBJ2-1 and V is TRBV19; 11 positions agree with TRBD2. Germline V gene sequence: CDR1 LNHDA, CDR2 SQIVND (reference sequence). V dropped 0 bases and J dropped 2; count of bases not matched to a gene: 6. This CDR3 has 18 amino acids. The DNA for the CDR3 is TGTGCCAGTAGTATAGAGGGCACTAGCGGGGGCCCCTACAATGAGCAGTTCTTC. Protein sequence: CASSIEGTSGGPYNEQFF. The whole variable domain, filled in from reference TRBV19 and TRBJ2-1, reads DGGITQSPKYLFRKEGQNVTLSCEQNLNHDAMYWYRQDPGQGLRLIYYSQIVNDFQKGDIAEGYSVSREKKESFPLTVTSAQKNPTAFYLCASSIEGTSGGPYNEQFFGPGTRLTVL.

This rearrangement joins TRBV7-9 to TRBJ2-5; D not resolved. Trimming cost V 5 bases and J 4 bases, with 14 bases left between them. The CDR3 covers 14 residues. CDR1 and CDR2 (germline): SEHNR, FQNEAQ (reference sequence). CDR3 protein: CASSLIGSGETQYF. The CDR3 DNA follows: TGTGCCAGCAGCCTCATCGGATCGGGAGAGACCCAGTACTTC.

In its sample, this clone was seen once. The chain combines TRBV10-3 with TRBJ1-2; D remains ambiguous. CDR1 and CDR2 from the germline V gene are ENHRY and SYGVKD. The CDR3 loop spans 13 amino acids. Deletions cut 6 bases from V and 0 bases from J, with 8 bases between. Written as DNA, the CDR3 is TGTGCCATCAGGCCACAGACTAACTATGGCTACACCTTC. As protein: CAIRPQTNYGYTF.

The rearrangement joins TRBV7-2 to TRBJ2-7; the match to TRBD1 covers 8 bases. The CDR3 spans 15 residues. Germline loops: CDR1 SGHTA, CDR2 FQGNSA. V lost 5 bases and J lost 4; bases outside the gene matches: 10. In nucleotides, the CDR3 is TGTGCCAGCAGCCCAGACCTGGACAGGGTTTACGAGCAGTACTTC. Residues: CASSPDLDRVYEQYF.

This chain connects TRBV27 to TRBJ2-7; a weak D match, TRBD1 (6 bases). This CDR3 comprises 17 residues. Trimming cost V 7 bases and J 1 base, with 23 bases left between them. CDR1 is MNHEY and CDR2 is SMNVEV in the germline V gene (reference sequence). This CDR3 reads CASMGDPRDKASYEQYF. DNA for the CDR3: TGTGCCAGCATGGGGGATCCTCGGGACAAGGCATCCTACGAGCAGTACTTC.

V gene TRBV20-1 combines with J gene TRBJ1-6; a possible D gene is TRBD1 (6 bases). From germline, CDR1 is DFQATT and CDR2 SNEGSKA (reference sequence). The CDR3 covers 14 residues. The V end lost 5 bases, the J end lost 6 bases, and 14 bases lay between the germline ends. In DNA, the CDR3 is TGCAGTGCTGGTGGGGAGGGGGTTAATTCACCCCTCCACTTT. This sequence encodes CSAGGEGVNSPLHF.

The chain links TRBV6-5 to TRBJ2-7; 13 positions agree with TRBD2. The germline V gene encodes CDR1 MNHEY and CDR2 SVGAGI. V lost 6 bases to trimming and J lost 1 base; unmatched junction nucleotides: 3. The CDR3 is 15 residues long. The CDR3 loop reads CASRRGLAGSYEQYF. The CDR3 coding sequence is TGTGCCAGCAGACGGGGACTAGCGGGGTCCTACGAGCAGTACTTC.

This clone was recorded only once. V and J are TRBV5-1 and TRBJ1-5; 7 bases fit TRBD1. The junction had 14 bases not matched to a gene; V was cut back by 4 bases and J by 7 bases. The CDR3 extends over 16 amino acids. Looked up from germline, CDR1 is SGHRS and CDR2 is YFSETQ. DNA of the CDR3: TGCGCCAGCAGCGAGGAGAACTACAGGGGTGGGCAGCCCCAGCATTTT. Translation: CASSEENYRGGQPQHF.

This chain connects TRBV18 to TRBJ2-3, with TRBD1 identical over 8 bases. The length of the CDR3 is 16 residues. V shed 3 bases and J 1 base; nucleotides not matched to a gene: 6. CDR1 is KGHSH and CDR2 is LQKENI in the germline V gene. This CDR3 reads CASSPDRVPRTDTQYF. CDR3 DNA sequence: TGTGCCAGCTCACCGGACAGGGTCCCCCGCACAGATACGCAGTATTTT.

This chain links TRBV2 with TRBJ1-3; TRBD1 is a possible D gene (5 bases). V lost 1 base and J 0 bases, leaving 13 bases between the germline ends. The CDR3 extends over 17 amino acids. The germline CDR1 and CDR2 sequences are SNHLY and FYNNEI. The CDR3 protein is CASSEESGASSGNTIYF. The CDR3 coding sequence is TGTGCCAGCAGTGAAGAGTCTGGGGCGAGCTCTGGAAACACCATATATTTT.

The genes are TRBV7-9 and TRBJ2-7, with D possibly TRBD1 on 5 matching bases. The CDR3 spans 19 residues. From germline, CDR1 is SEHNR and CDR2 FQNEAQ (reference sequence). V was cut by 8 bases and J by 4 bases, with 33 bases left in between. The CDR3 spells CASDLVGTPGGPTAYEQYF. Here the CDR3 DNA reads TGTGCCAGCGATCTAGTTGGTACACCGGGCGGTCCGACAGCTTACGAGCAGTACTTC.

The chain links TRBV4-2 to TRBJ2-1; TRBD2 matches at 12 bases. CDR1 and CDR2 from the germline V gene are LGHNA and YNFKEQ. This CDR3 has 17 residues. The J segment lost 2 bases and the V segment lost 5 bases, leaving 7 bases of the junction unmatched. CDR3 nucleotide sequence: TGTGCCAGCAGCAACCTAGCGGGGGGGCCCCCCTACAATGAGCAGTTCTTC. Amino acids: CASSNLAGGPPYNEQFF.

This chain's CDR3 is CASSPRDRGGYTF. CDR3 coding DNA: TGTGCCAGTAGTCCCCGAGACAGGGGTGGCTACACCTTC. The gene calls are TRBV19 and TRBJ1-2; 8 bases agree with TRBD1. The CDR3 length is 13 residues. Germline V CDR1 and CDR2: LNHDA, SQIVND (reference sequence). V shed 5 bases and J 7 bases; nucleotides not matched to a gene: 6.

The DNA for the CDR3 is TGTGCCAGCAGCTCGCTAGCGGGGAGCTCCTACAATGAGCAGTTCTTC. Translation: CASSSLAGSSYNEQFF. The rearrangement joins TRBV7-9 to TRBJ2-1, with 9 bases fitting TRBD2. This CDR3 is 16 amino acids long. J was trimmed by 0 bases and V by 4 bases; bases with no gene match: 4. The V gene's germline CDR1 is SEHNR and CDR2 FQNEAQ (reference sequence).

This clone was seen only once. This chain uses TRBV13 with TRBJ2-6; a possible D gene is TRBD1 (5 bases). Germline V lookup: CDR1 PRHDT, CDR2 FYEKMQ (reference sequence). The CDR3 extends over 15 amino acids. Trimming pared 3 bases from V and 4 bases from J, leaving 10 bases between. The CDR3 sequence: CASSFRVGGANVLTF. The CDR3 nucleotides are TGTGCCAGCAGCTTCAGGGTTGGAGGGGCCAACGTCCTGACTTTC.

This clone was observed a single time. This chain uses TRBV7-8 with TRBJ1-2, with D unresolved. Germline CDR1 SGHVS, CDR2 FQNEAQ. The CDR3 length is 16 residues. Trimming left V 0 bases short and J 4 bases short, with 15 bases between. The CDR3 region is CASSLARREISYGYTF. Here the CDR3 DNA reads TGTGCCAGCAGCTTAGCGCGGCGGGAGATTTCCTATGGCTACACCTTC.

This sequence joins TRBV29-1 and TRBJ2-7; TRBD1 agrees at 7 bases. CDR3 length: 13 residues. V lost 2 bases, J lost 3 bases, and 4 bases stayed unmatched. Germline V gene lookup returns CDR1 SQVTM and CDR2 ANQGSEA. Written as DNA, the CDR3 is TGCAGCGTTGAACTCCGACAGGGCTACGAGCAGTACTTC. Amino acids: CSVELRQGYEQYF.

The V gene is TRBV5-6, the J gene TRBJ2-1; tentative D call: TRBD1 (6 bases). Trimming took 3 bases from V and 9 from J, leaving 10 bases between them. The CDR3 runs 12 residues. CDR1 and CDR2 from the germline V gene are SGHDT and YYEEEE. CDR3 in amino acids: CASSYRGGEQFF. The CDR3, as DNA: TGTGCCAGCAGCTATAGAGGGGGTGAGCAGTTCTTC.